This TCR beta chain was retrieved from a study of T cell responses to AZD1222 COVID-19 vaccine. General observations from the study: Spike-wide vaccine-associated CD4 TCRs dominated at 160-218 and 743-854. Donors in the cohort were predominantly white British and more often female, and clonal diversity was possibly underestimated.

As to this clone: Its antigen remains unknown.

Germline loops: CDR1 SQVTM, CDR2 ANQGSEA. V lost 7 bases to trimming and J lost 5 bases; unmatched junction nucleotides: 10. The CDR3 loop spans 13 amino acids. TCRdb's table, derived via immunoSEQ multiplex PCR, lists solely in-frame clones and lacks some. The sample has some 120,000 clones, 70% to 90% seen once. This TCR came from an adult in good health. The sample in question was peripheral blood, obtained on day 0 of AZD1222 vaccination. The genes are TRBV29-1 and TRBJ1-1; 7 bases align to TRBD1. The DNA for the CDR3 is TGCAGCGCTACGACAGGGATGGAAACTGAAGCTTTCTTT. Encoded protein: CSATTGMETEAFF.